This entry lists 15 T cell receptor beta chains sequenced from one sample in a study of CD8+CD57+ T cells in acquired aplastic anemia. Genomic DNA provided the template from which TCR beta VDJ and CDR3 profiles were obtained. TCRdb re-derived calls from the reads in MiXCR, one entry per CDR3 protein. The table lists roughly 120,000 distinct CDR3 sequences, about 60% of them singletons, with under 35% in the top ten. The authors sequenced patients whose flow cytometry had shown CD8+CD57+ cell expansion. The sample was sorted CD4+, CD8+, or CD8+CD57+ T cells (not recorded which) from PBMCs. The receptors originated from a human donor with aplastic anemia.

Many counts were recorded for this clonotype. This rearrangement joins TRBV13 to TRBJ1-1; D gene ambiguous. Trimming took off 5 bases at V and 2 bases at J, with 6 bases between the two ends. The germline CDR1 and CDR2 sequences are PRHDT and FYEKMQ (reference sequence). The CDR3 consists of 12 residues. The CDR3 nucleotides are TGTGCCAGCAGCATATTTAACACTGAAGCTTTCTTT. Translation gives CASSIFNTEAFF.

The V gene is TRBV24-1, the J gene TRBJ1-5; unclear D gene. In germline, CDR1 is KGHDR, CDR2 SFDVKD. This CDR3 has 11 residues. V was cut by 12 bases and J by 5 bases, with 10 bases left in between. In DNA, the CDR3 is TGTGCCGCGGGGATTGATCAGCCCCAGCATTTT. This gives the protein CAAGIDQPQHF.

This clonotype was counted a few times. The CDR3 sequence is CASSPPGGRELFF. The CDR3 nucleotides are TGTGCCAGCAGCCCCCCAGGGGGGCGGGAGCTGTTTTTT. The chain employs TRBV2 and TRBJ2-2; perhaps TRBD1 as D (7 bases). The V gene's germline CDR1 is SNHLY and CDR2 FYNNEI. Trimming took off 6 bases at V and 9 bases at J, with 14 bases between the two ends. The CDR3 is 13 amino acids.

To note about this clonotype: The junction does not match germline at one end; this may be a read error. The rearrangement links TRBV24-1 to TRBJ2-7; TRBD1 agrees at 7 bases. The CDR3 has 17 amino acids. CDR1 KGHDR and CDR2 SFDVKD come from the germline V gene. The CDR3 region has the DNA TGTGCCAGCAGTTCCCTAGGACAGGCAACTGCTCCCTACGAGCAGTACTTC. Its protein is CASSSLGQATAPYEQYF.

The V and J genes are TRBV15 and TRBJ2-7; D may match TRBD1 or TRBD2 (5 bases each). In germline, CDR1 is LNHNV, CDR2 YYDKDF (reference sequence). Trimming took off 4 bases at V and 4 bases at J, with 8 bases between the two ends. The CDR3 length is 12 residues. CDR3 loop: CATSTRGYEQYF. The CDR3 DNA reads TGTGCCACCAGCACGAGGGGTTACGAGCAGTACTTC.

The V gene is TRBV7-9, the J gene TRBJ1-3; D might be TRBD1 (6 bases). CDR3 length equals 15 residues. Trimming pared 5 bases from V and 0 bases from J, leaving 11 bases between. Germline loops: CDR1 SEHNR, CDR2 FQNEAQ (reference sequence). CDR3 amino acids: CASSVDRISGNTIYF. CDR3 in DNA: TGTGCCAGCAGCGTCGACAGGATCTCTGGAAACACCATATATTTT.

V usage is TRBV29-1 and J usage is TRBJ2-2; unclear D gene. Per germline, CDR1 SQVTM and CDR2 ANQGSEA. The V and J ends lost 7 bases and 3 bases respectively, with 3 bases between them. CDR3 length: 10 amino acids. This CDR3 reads CSAYTGELFF. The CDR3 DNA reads TGCAGCGCCTACACCGGGGAGCTGTTTTTT.

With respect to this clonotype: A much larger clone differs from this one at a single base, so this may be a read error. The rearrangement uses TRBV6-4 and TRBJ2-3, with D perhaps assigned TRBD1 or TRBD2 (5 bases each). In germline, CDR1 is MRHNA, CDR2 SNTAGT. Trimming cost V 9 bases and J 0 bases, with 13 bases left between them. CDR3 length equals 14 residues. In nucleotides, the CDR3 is TGTGCCAGAAGTATGAGGGGAAGCACAGATACGCAGTATTTT. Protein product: CARSMRGSTDTQYF.

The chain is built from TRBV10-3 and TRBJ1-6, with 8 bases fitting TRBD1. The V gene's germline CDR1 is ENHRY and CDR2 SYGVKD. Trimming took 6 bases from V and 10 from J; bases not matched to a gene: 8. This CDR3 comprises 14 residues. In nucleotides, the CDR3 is TGTGCCATCAGGAACGGACAGGGAGAGTCACCCCTCCACTTT. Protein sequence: CAIRNGQGESPLHF.

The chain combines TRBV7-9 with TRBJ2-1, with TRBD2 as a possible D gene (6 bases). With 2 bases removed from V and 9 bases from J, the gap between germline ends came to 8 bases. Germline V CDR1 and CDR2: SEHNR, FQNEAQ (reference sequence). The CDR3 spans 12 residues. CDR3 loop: CASSLTGSEQFF. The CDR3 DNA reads TGTGCCAGCAGCTTAACCGGGAGTGAGCAGTTCTTC.

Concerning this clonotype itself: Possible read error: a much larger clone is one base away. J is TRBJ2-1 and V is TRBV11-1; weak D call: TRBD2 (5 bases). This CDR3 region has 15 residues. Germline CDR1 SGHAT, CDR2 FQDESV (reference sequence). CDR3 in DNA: TGTGCCAGCAGCTCCGAGCGGAGCTCCTACAATGAGCAGCTCTTC. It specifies CASSSERSSYNEQLF.

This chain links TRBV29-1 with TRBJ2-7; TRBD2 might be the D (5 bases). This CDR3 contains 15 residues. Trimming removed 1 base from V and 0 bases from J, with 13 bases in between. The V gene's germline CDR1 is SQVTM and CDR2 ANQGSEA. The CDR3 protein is CSVEGGVTGSYEQYF. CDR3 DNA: TGCAGCGTTGAAGGGGGAGTGACGGGCTCCTACGAGCAGTACTTC.

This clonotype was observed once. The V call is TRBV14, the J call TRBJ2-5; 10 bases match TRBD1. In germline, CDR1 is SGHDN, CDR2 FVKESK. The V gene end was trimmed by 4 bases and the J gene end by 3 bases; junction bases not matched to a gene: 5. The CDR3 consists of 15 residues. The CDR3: CASSPWTGGKETQYF. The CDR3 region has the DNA TGTGCCAGCAGCCCCTGGACAGGGGGGAAAGAGACCCAGTACTTC.

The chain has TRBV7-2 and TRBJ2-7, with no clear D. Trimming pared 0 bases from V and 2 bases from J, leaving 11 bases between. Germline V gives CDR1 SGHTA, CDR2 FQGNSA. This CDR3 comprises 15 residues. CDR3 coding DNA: TGTGCCAGCAGCTTAGCGAACGCCCCGGCCTACGAGCAGTACTTC. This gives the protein CASSLANAPAYEQYF.

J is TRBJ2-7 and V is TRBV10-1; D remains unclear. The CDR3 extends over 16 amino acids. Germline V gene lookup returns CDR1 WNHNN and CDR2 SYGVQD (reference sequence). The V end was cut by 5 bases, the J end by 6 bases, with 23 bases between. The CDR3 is CASSSSSVIGPGEQYF. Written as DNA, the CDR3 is TGCGCCAGCAGTTCTAGTTCGGTAATCGGTCCGGGCGAGCAGTACTTC.